This T cell receptor (beta chain) was documented in a study of shared clonotypes between healthy human individuals (dated by TCRdb to 2018 to 2021). Regarding the complete study: A couple of women and three men aged 18 to 49 years were included in the cohort. For each donor, CD4 naive and CD4 memory were each given three plates, CD8 naive was given two plates, and CD8 memory was given one plate. Leukapheresis yielded between about 0.85 and 10 billion PBMCs per donor. Blood TCR repertoires of a handful of healthy adults were deeply sequenced to estimate repertoire size and the extent of clonotype sharing between individuals. To increase sequencing depth and limit assay-specific biases, TCR repertoire library preparation and sequencing were carried out by different laboratories using diverse techniques.

Using the deep immunoSEQ assay, TCR CDR3 regions were amplified from genomic DNA by multiplex PCR. Genomic DNA extracted from each cell subset was distributed evenly over all wells of several immunoSEQ 96-well plates, and each plate served as one replicate. For sorted subsets, each replicate PCR was loaded with approximately 190 ng genomic DNA, equivalent to about 30,000 T cell genomes. Purified libraries were measured with a Qubit 3.0 fluorometer, size-checked on a Bioanalyzer 2100, and measured again with the KAPA Library Quantification kit. Each immunoSEQ 96-well plate was sequenced on its own single-read 150-cycle Illumina NextSeq 550 flow cell. The original methods were these. The immunoSEQ output contained only junctional sequences without quality scores, so filtering could not match that applied to full-length reads. To assign V/J genes and CDR3, sequences were annotated using PyIR, a Python wrapper for IgBLAST v1.9, with IMGT germline references. Reads were filtered out if the reads had weak V/J assignments (E-value above 1e-6), no CDR3, stop codons, out-of-frame junctions, or ambiguous translated residues. V3J clonotypes were defined as sequences sharing the same inferred V gene, J gene, and CDR3 amino acid sequence. Percentage overlap between repertoires was computed as shared unique clonotypes divided by the size of the smaller repertoire. Repertoire richness was assessed with RTK rarefaction, the Chao1 estimator, and Recon v2.1 estimates of unobserved clonotypes. For all TCRbeta clonotypes obtained by the gDNA method from four donors, generation probabilities were computed with OLGA. Entries here come from immuneACCESS through TCRdb and include only in-frame sequences with V and J called. Some clones fail to appear in such tables; in the studies checked, an unresolved V gene covers under half of the shortfall, and the cause of the remainder is unknown. That table supplies the V and J calls and clone size; D and trimming were determined from the DNA. The sample includes around 2.1 million clones, with 85% to 95% observed a single time. The top ten clonotypes cover under 2% of the sample.

Concerning this clone: The clone's antigen remains unknown. No much larger clone exists at a distance of one base, and base qualities are not known.

CD8 naive samples were CD45RO-negative cells positively selected for CCR7, giving a CD45RA+CCR7+ population that excluded TemRA cells. Donors were healthy HIV-negative adults with no recently reported acute infections or vaccinations. Only Caucasian adults living in Nashville, Tennessee, USA were represented among the donors. Blood was collected by leukapheresis, and PBMCs were isolated by Ficoll-Histopaque density gradient centrifugation and then cryopreserved in liquid nitrogen vapor phase. Analytical flow cytometry was used to check the purity and quantity of every magnetically sorted T cell population. From each sorted fraction, genomic DNA was isolated and quantified by UV absorbance on a Nanodrop 2000c. Study-wide findings and limitations: Even with the large sequencing depth, rarefaction of the sorted-subset datasets indicated that sequencing was incomplete. Sampling was restricted to blood, and TCR repertoires in tissue are likely to differ from TCR repertoires in blood. Based on pairwise subsampling, the degree of clonotype sharing among donors was expected to be affected by sequencing depth. About 5% of naive CD4, 3.5% of naive CD8, roughly 2.4% of memory CD4, and approximately 0.4% of memory CD8 clonotypes were shared across several donors. The small number of donors limited the genetic and exposure-history diversity represented. Naive subsets generally had larger estimated clonotype richness than memory subsets did. Compared with non-shared clonotypes, clonotypes shared by all four sorted-subset donors had higher generation probabilities.

The sequenced sample consisted of naive CD8+ T cells from PBMCs. Read against the paper, the sample's cell subset or site label means: CD45RA+CCR7+. The sequence derives from a man younger than 30 in good health. Some clones in this sample may be carry-over from other donors' samples.

Read as DNA, the sequence is TGTGCCAGCAGTTTTGCCCAACGGGAGGCCAAAAACATTCAGTACTTC. The encoded protein is CASSFAQREAKNIQYF. In this chain, TRBV28 is recombined with TRBJ2-4; perhaps TRBD2 is the D gene, with 6 bases matching. V is shortened by 3 bases, J by 1 base, and the region joining them spans 13 bases. Looking up the germline V gene yields CDR1 MDHEN and CDR2 SYDVKM. Taken from cysteine to phenylalanine, the CDR3 has 16 residues. Just CDR3 DNA is preserved here, 48 bases in frame from base 1.